This T cell receptor beta chain stems from a study of blood T cell repertoires in COVID-19. About the study: Sources were T cells, B-cell-depleted T cells, or PBMCs; the material itself was cDNA or gDNA.

V was clipped by 2 bases and J by 5 bases, with 3 bases between them. This CDR3 has 11 residues. The protocol was immunoSEQ multiplex PCR, while the TCRdb copy is restricted to in-frame clones and leaves out a portion. This table has under 130,000 clones, around 74% appearing once. A word on this clone: Distinct nucleotide sequences in the sample also encode this CDR3.

The sequencing input was peripheral blood. The gene calls are TRBV12-3 or TRBV12-4 and TRBJ2-5; D is unresolved. The TCR was taken from a woman between 65 and 79 years old with acute or convalescent COVID-19. This chain's CDR3 is CASSLRETQYF. CDR3 DNA: TGTGCCAGCAGTTTACGGGAGACCCAGTACTTC.